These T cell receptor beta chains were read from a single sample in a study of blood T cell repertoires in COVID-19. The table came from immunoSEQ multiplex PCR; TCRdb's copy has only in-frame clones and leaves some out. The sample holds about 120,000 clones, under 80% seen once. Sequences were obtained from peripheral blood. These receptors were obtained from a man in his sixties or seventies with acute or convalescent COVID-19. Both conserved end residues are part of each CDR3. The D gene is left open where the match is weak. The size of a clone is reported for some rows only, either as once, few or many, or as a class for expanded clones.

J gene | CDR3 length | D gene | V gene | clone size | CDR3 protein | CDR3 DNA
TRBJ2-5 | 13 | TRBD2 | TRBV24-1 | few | CATSRGGQETQYF | TGTGCCACCAGCCGGGGGGGGCAAGAGACCCAGTACTTC
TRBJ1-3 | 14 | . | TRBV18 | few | CASSPPADRNTIYF | TGTGCCAGCTCACCACCAGCAGACAGAAACACCATATATTTT
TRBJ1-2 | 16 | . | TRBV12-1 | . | CASSFAGAGFTGGYTF | TGTGCCAGCAGCTTTGCGGGGGCCGGTTTTACGGGCGGCTACACCTTC
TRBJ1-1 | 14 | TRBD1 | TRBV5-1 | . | CASSPSDRGRRAFF | TGCGCCAGCAGCCCTTCGGACAGGGGGCGAAGAGCTTTCTTT
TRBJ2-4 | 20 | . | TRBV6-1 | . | CASSEDFQLRTDLAKNIQYF | TGTGCCAGCAGTGAGGATTTTCAGTTAAGGACAGATTTAGCCAAAAACATTCAGTACTTC
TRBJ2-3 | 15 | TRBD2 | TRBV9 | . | CASSVSGASTDTQYF | TGTGCCAGCAGCGTAAGCGGGGCAAGCACAGATACGCAGTATTTT
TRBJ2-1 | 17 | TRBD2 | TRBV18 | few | CASSPPLAGGSYNEQFF | TGTGCCAGCTCACCACCGCTAGCGGGGGGGAGCTACAATGAGCAGTTCTTC
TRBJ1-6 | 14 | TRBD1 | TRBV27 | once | CASRQGGGTSPLHF | TGTGCCAGCAGACAGGGGGGGGGCACTTCACCCCTCCACTTT
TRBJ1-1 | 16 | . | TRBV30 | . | CAWSPPSWAGETEAFF | TGTGCCTGGAGTCCCCCATCTTGGGCAGGGGAAACTGAAGCTTTCTTT
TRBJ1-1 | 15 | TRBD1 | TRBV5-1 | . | CASRPGTGANTEAFF | TGCGCCAGCAGGCCCGGGACAGGGGCGAACACTGAAGCTTTCTTT
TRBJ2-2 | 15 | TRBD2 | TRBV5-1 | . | CASSVSGGLTGELFF | TGCGCCAGCAGCGTTTCGGGGGGGCTCACCGGGGAGCTGTTTTTT
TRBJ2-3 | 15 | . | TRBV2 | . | CASTGIGGQGDTQYF | TGTGCCAGCACGGGGATCGGGGGGCAGGGAGATACGCAGTATTTT
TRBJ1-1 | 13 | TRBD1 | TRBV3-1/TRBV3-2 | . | CASSRQGATEAFF | TGTGCCAGCAGCCGACAGGGGGCCACTGAAGCTTTCTTT
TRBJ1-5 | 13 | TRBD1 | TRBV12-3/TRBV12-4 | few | CASTGTENQPQHF | TGTGCCAGCACCGGGACAGAAAATCAGCCCCAGCATTTT
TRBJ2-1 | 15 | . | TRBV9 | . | CASSVAWVAENEQFF | TGTGCCAGCAGCGTAGCTTGGGTAGCGGAGAATGAGCAGTTCTTC
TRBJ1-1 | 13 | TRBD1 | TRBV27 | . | CASSLFRTGVIFF | TGTGCCAGCAGTTTATTCAGGACAGGGGTCATCTTCTTT
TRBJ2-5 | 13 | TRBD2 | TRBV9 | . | CASSPIAGETQYF | TGTGCCAGCAGCCCGATAGCGGGGGAGACCCAGTACTTC
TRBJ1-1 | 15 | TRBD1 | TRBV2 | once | CASGQGDRWNTEAFF | TGTGCCAGCGGCCAAGGGGACAGATGGAACACTGAAGCTTTCTTT